One sample yielded the 20 T cell receptor beta chains listed below, sequenced in a study of blood T cell repertoires in COVID-19. Here immunoSEQ multiplex PCR was the method, and the copy in TCRdb shows in-frame clones only, minus some. Of approximately 400,000 clones listed, around 86% are singletons. Sequenced material: PBMCs or T cells enriched from blood (not recorded which). The receptors stem from a woman between 45 and 65 years old who had recovered from COVID-19.

The chain couples TRBV2 to TRBJ1-1; 9 bases align to TRBD1. The CDR3 is 16 amino acids. Trimming took 2 bases from V and 6 from J; bases not matched to a gene: 10. Germline V gives CDR1 SNHLY, CDR2 FYNNEI. The CDR3, as DNA: TGTGCCAGCAGTGAACCGGGACAGGGATGGGGTGCTGAAGCTTTCTTT. Protein: CASSEPGQGWGAEAFF.

The genes are TRBV7-2 and TRBJ2-1, with D possibly TRBD1 on 5 matching bases. CDR1 and CDR2 from the germline V gene are SGHTA and FQGNSA. This CDR3 is 13 amino acids long. V dropped 1 base and J dropped 5 bases, with 6 bases sitting between them. The CDR3 bases are TGTGCCAGCAGCTTAGGGACACACAATGAGCAGTTCTTC. It is translated as CASSLGTHNEQFF.

V is TRBV18 and J is TRBJ1-1; 9 nucleotides line up with TRBD1. V trimming: 2 bases; J trimming: 6 bases; junction bases outside the gene matches: 4. The CDR3 totals 14 residues. Germline CDR1 is KGHSH and CDR2 is LQKENI. The chain's CDR3 is CASSPGTGTAEAFF. CDR3 DNA: TGTGCCAGCTCACCAGGGACAGGGACCGCTGAAGCTTTCTTT.

This chain joins TRBV27 and TRBJ2-1, with 7 bases that match TRBD2. V shed 2 bases and J 3 bases; nucleotides not matched to a gene: 4. Germline-derived CDR1 and CDR2 are MNHEY and SMNVEV (reference sequence). The CDR3 is 15 amino acids. CDR3 in DNA: TGTGCCAGCAGTTTACGGGGGGACTTCTACAATGAGCAGTTCTTC. It specifies CASSLRGDFYNEQFF.

The rearrangement joins TRBV6-5 to TRBJ1-4, with D unresolved. The ends were cut back, 2 bases at V and 7 bases at J, with 14 bases in the middle. The CDR3 has 15 residues. Germline V gene sequence: CDR1 MNHEY, CDR2 SVGAGI. CDR3 nucleotide sequence: TGTGCCAGCAGTTACGTGATGAGAGAGGGTGAAAAACTGTTTTTT. Encoded protein: CASSYVMREGEKLFF.

In regard to this clone: This specimen includes other DNA sequences encoding the same CDR3. The chain carries TRBV5-1 and TRBJ2-7, with 10 bases lining up with TRBD1. Germline-derived CDR1 and CDR2 are SGHRS and YFSETQ. The length of the CDR3 is 15 residues. V shed 0 bases and J 1 base; nucleotides not matched to a gene: 1. CDR3 nucleotides: TGCGCCAGCAGCTTGGGACAGGGGGCTTCCTACGAGCAGTACTTC. Translation: CASSLGQGASYEQYF.

This clone was seen a single time. The chain has TRBV19 and TRBJ2-7; a weak D match, TRBD2 (7 bases). The V and J ends lost 6 bases and 6 bases respectively, with 24 bases between them. The CDR3 runs to 16 residues. CDR1 LNHDA and CDR2 SQIVND come from the germline V gene (reference sequence). CDR3 sequence: CASRGGAANLPGEQYF. CDR3 nucleotide sequence: TGTGCCAGTAGGGGGGGGGCCGCTAACCTCCCGGGCGAGCAGTACTTC.

The table lists this clone with a few counts. This rearrangement joins TRBV24-1 to TRBJ1-1; tentative D call: TRBD1 (5 bases). Trimming removed 9 bases at V and 2 bases at J, with 9 bases between. CDR1 is KGHDR, CDR2 SFDVKD, per germline. There are 12 residues in the CDR3. The CDR3 loop is CATLQGNTEAFF. CDR3 DNA sequence: TGTGCCACCCTTCAGGGAAACACTGAAGCTTTCTTT.

This chain connects TRBV3-1 (or the pseudogene TRBV3-2) to TRBJ1-4, with TRBD1 matching over 10 bases. Germline assignment: CDR1 LGHDT and CDR2 YNNKEL (reference sequence). J lost 7 bases, V lost 6 bases, and 8 bases had no gene match. The CDR3 sequence is 15 residues long. CDR3 sequence (DNA): TGTGCCAGCAGGGGATCCGGGACAGGGGTTGAAAAACTGTTTTTT. Its translation: CASRGSGTGVEKLFF.

The V gene is TRBV9, the J gene TRBJ2-3, with D possibly TRBD1 on 5 matching bases. Trimming cost V 4 bases and J 2 bases, with 14 bases left between them. There are 15 residues in the CDR3. Germline CDR1 is SGDLS and CDR2 is YYNGEE. CDR3 sequence (DNA): TGTGCCAGCAGCACTGCCCCGACAGTCACAGATACGCAGTATTTT. Encoded protein: CASSTAPTVTDTQYF. The full variable domain, in which reference TRBV9 and TRBJ2-3 provide the parts outside the CDR3, is DSGVTQTPKHLITATGQRVTLRCSPRSGDLSVYWYQQSLDQGLQFLIQYYNGEERAKGNILERFSAQQFPDLHSELNLSSLELGDSALYFCASSTAPTVTDTQYFGPGTRLTVL.

This clone was detected only once. CDR3 nucleotide sequence: TGTGCCAGCAGTTATAAGACAGGGCGGGTCACTGAAGCTTTCTTT. It codes for CASSYKTGRVTEAFF. The chain recombines TRBV7-8 with TRBJ1-1, with 7 bases aligning to TRBD1. V gave up 6 bases and J gave up 4 bases; unmatched junction bases: 11. Germline CDR1 SGHVS, CDR2 FQNEAQ. The CDR3 contains 15 residues.

This chain joins TRBV5-5 and TRBJ2-7; 8 bases agree with TRBD1. V shed 5 bases and J 6 bases; nucleotides not matched to a gene: 16. The CDR3 runs 16 residues. CDR1 and CDR2 from the germline V gene are SGHKS and YYEKEE (reference sequence). CDR3 in amino acids: CASSPTGGPLSSEQYF. In DNA form, the CDR3 reads TGTGCCAGCAGTCCCACAGGGGGGCCACTTTCGTCCGAGCAGTACTTC.

The chain combines TRBV2 with TRBJ1-1; 8 nucleotides match TRBD1. Germline CDR1 is SNHLY and CDR2 is FYNNEI. With 5 bases clipped from V and 3 bases from J, the junction kept 2 bases outside the gene matches. The CDR3 totals 13 residues. CDR3 region: CASSLQGDTEAFF. The DNA for the CDR3 is TGTGCCAGCAGTCTACAGGGGGACACTGAAGCTTTCTTT.

This clone showed up just a few times. The chain uses TRBV5-1 and TRBJ1-1; no firm D call. This CDR3 is 13 amino acids long. Germline CDR1 reads SGHRS; CDR2 reads YFSETQ. V lost 2 bases, J lost 1 base, and 6 bases lay in between. The CDR3 coding sequence is TGCGCCAGCAGCTTCAGCGAGAACACTGAAGCTTTCTTT. This translates into CASSFSENTEAFF.

The rearrangement links TRBV9 to TRBJ1-2; D may be TRBD1 (6 bases). Germline CDR1 reads SGDLS; CDR2 reads YYNGEE. The CDR3 covers 15 residues. V was cut by 3 bases and J by 3 bases, with 15 bases left in between. This CDR3 reads CASSGRGGGDYGYTF. The CDR3 DNA sequence: TGTGCCAGCAGCGGGCGAGGGGGAGGGGACTATGGCTACACCTTC.

This clone was picked up a small number of times. The chain has TRBV30 and TRBJ1-2; the D is unclear. V shed 0 bases and J shed 7 bases, with 6 bases lying between them. This CDR3 region has 11 residues. Germline V CDR1 and CDR2: GTSNPN, SVGIG (reference sequence). The DNA of the CDR3 is TGTGCCTGGAGTGTACTTGTTGGCTACACCTTC. Protein: CAWSVLVGYTF.

The chain combines TRBV5-1 with TRBJ2-5; maybe TRBD2 (6 bases). V was shortened by 3 bases and J by 5 bases, with 17 bases between the two germline ends. Germline V CDR1 and CDR2: SGHRS, YFSETQ. This CDR3 is 15 amino acids long. The CDR3 DNA follows: TGCGCCAGCAGCTCCGGGCGGGGAACGAGGGAGACCCAGTACTTC. Encoded protein: CASSSGRGTRETQYF.

A few counts support this clone. The DNA of the CDR3 is TGTGCCAGCAGCCGCGAACCCTCCTTTTCCAATGAGCAGTTCTTC. It is translated as CASSREPSFSNEQFF. This chain joins TRBV3-1 (or the pseudogene TRBV3-2) and TRBJ2-1; D is unclear. Trimming removed 4 bases at V and 6 bases at J, with 16 bases between. The CDR3 is 15 amino acids. Germline-derived CDR1 and CDR2 are LGHDT and YNNKEL (reference sequence).

V gene TRBV15 combines with J gene TRBJ2-1, with D unclear. This CDR3 region has 15 residues. Germline CDR1 is LNHNV and CDR2 is YYDKDF (reference sequence). Trimming took off 3 bases at V and 1 base at J, with 10 bases between the two ends. CDR3 coding DNA: TGTGCCACCAGCAGTCTTGCGGAGTCCTACAATGAGCAGTTCTTC. It codes for CATSSLAESYNEQFF.

The table lists this clone with a few counts. This sequence joins TRBV5-7 and TRBJ2-7; weak D call: TRBD1 (6 bases). TRBV5-7 is an ORF for which the function is uncertain. This CDR3 has 12 residues. V was trimmed by 2 bases and J by 7 bases, leaving 10 bases between them. The CDR3 region has the DNA TGTGCCAGCAGCTTACAGGGAAGTGAGCAGTACTTC. Its protein product is CASSLQGSEQYF.